The sequence of this T cell receptor (beta chain) was determined in a study of blood T cells in healthy people across ages. Study results and limitations: With unsorted PBMCs, a conclusive comparison of naive versus antigen-experienced cells was not possible. With donor CMV status unknown, expanded clonotype changes were possibly confounded.

The ends were cut back, 6 bases at V and 0 bases at J, with 14 bases in the middle. CDR1 MNHEY and CDR2 SMNVEV come from the germline V gene (reference sequence). CDR3 length equals 16 residues. About this clonotype itself: Its antigen is unidentified.

Alongside a J-beta primer mix, a sample-barcoded 5' primer served in a second PCR lasting roughly 6 to 11 cycles. Via MiXCR, TCRdb re-called the 5' RACE reads, giving one row per CDR3 protein. The sample consists of 800,000 to 1,000,000 distinct CDR3 sequences, around 46% of them appearing once. Material: blood. The genes are TRBV27 and TRBJ2-2, with D maybe TRBD1 (5 bases). The source of this sequence is a man between 25 and 39 years old in good health. CDR3 in amino acids: CASSYRQYTNTGELFF. The DNA of the CDR3 is TGTGCCAGCAGCTACCGACAGTACACGAACACCGGGGAGCTGTTTTTT.